A selection of T cell receptor beta chains follows, all from one sample in a study of neurological immune-mediated disorders. MiXCR, run by TCRdb on the 5' RACE reads, gives a single entry per CDR3 protein. Counted here are about 48,000 distinct CDR3 sequences, about 23% occurring once; the ten biggest clones make up roughly a quarter. Specimen: PBMCs. All receptors come from an older woman in good health. Each CDR3 is given without its conserved first and last residue.

v_call	j_call	cdr3_aa
TRBV5-1	TRBJ2-1	ASRPPAGEHEQF
TRBV7-2	TRBJ1-4	ASSFYICSARDLEASNEKLF
TRBV12-3/TRBV12-4	TRBJ1-3	ASRGTAGNTIY
TRBV7-9	TRBJ2-7	ASSYTADEQY
TRBV5-1	TRBJ2-1	ASSLELGEQF
TRBV27	TRBJ2-5	ASSSSETQY
TRBV7-2	TRBJ2-1	ASSLRASGRPSSYNEQF
TRBV4-3	TRBJ2-1	ATASETGYPEQF
TRBV3-1	TRBJ2-1	ASSLTGTSAYNEQF
TRBV9	TRBJ2-6	ASKFDSGANVLT
TRBV12-3/TRBV12-4	TRBJ2-3	ASSLRSTDTQY
TRBV5-1	TRBJ2-7	ASSLEGLAGEQY
TRBV9	TRBJ1-1	ASSVEGGTEAF
TRBV12-3/TRBV12-4	TRBJ1-5	ASSSQGIDQPQH
TRBV20-1	TRBJ2-5	SARSSRSQETQY
TRBV5-1	TRBJ1-1	ASSASMNTEAF
TRBV12-3/TRBV12-4	TRBJ2-2	ASRGTGGSGELF
TRBV6-2/TRBV6-3	TRBJ2-7	ASRLPGLASYEQY
TRBV7-2	TRBJ2-2	ASSPRNGPNTGELF
TRBV29-1	TRBJ2-1	SVGKSTNYNEQF
TRBV20-1	TRBJ2-1	SARDLRQGSEQF
TRBV12-3/TRBV12-4	TRBJ2-3	ASRPSTPSQY
TRBV20-1	TRBJ1-4	SARDSGGSNEKLF
TRBV6-5	TRBJ1-5	ASRVREYSNQPQH
TRBV3-1	TRBJ2-1	ASSQDHTSPYNEQF
TRBV19	TRBJ1-1	ASTTRAAGNTEAF
TRBV15	TRBJ2-1	ATSRDRPEYNEQF
TRBV10-2	TRBJ2-2	ASSPARTGELF
TRBV27	TRBJ2-1	ASRPSGGYNEQF
TRBV20-1	TRBJ2-1	SARGASGTSSYNEQF
TRBV7-2	TRBJ1-5	ASSFVGGGQPQH
TRBV6-2/TRBV6-3	TRBJ1-2	ASREGQGIGYT
TRBV5-1	TRBJ1-1	ASSLAIRQLPEAF
TRBV20-1	TRBJ2-7	SARPTPGLAGGGEQY
TRBV5-5	TRBJ1-2	ASRVDRDYGYT
TRBV20-1	TRBJ1-2	SAREAVNYGYT
TRBV6-6	TRBJ1-5	ASSYSRGEGNQPQH
TRBV7-2	TRBJ2-5	ASSEFPGLAGVETQY
TRBV28	TRBJ2-1	ASSPDVGTRGGEQF
TRBV20-1	TRBJ2-3	SAEGIAGNTDTQY
TRBV7-9	TRBJ2-7	ASSLVVSYEQY
TRBV7-3	TRBJ1-2	ASSLPAVGGYT
TRBV2	TRBJ2-5	ASTGTSGRETQY
TRBV12-3/TRBV12-4	TRBJ1-5	ASSPPRARGNQPQH